The clone carrying this T cell receptor beta chain has a handful of counts. Its cognate antigen is unknown. V lost 4 bases to trimming and J lost 5 bases, with 11 bases between them. Germline CDR1 reads SGHDT; CDR2 reads YYEEEE. CDR3 length equals 13 residues. The data are from a study of cytomegalovirus exposure and HLA in healthy donors. Across the study: Among about 400 genotyped donors, about 80% fell in the Caucasian-associated ancestry cluster. Whole-study findings and limits: Later analysis identified several of the most significant clusters that appeared linked to common viral pathogens.

The donors, nominally healthy at sampling, likely had unrecorded immune exposures. PCR was performed using 60 Vbeta and 13 Jbeta primers. TCRdb keeps only in-frame clones here, not all; method: immunoSEQ multiplex PCR. The sample lists under 90,000 clones; over 65% were seen once. The clonotype was recovered from a man aged 40-55 years in good health and CMV-seropositive. Sequencing used PBMCs. The V gene is TRBV5-6, the J gene TRBJ2-3; no firm D call. CDR3 amino acids: CASSPISGDTQYF. CDR3 DNA: TGTGCCAGCAGCCCGATCAGTGGAGATACGCAGTATTTT.